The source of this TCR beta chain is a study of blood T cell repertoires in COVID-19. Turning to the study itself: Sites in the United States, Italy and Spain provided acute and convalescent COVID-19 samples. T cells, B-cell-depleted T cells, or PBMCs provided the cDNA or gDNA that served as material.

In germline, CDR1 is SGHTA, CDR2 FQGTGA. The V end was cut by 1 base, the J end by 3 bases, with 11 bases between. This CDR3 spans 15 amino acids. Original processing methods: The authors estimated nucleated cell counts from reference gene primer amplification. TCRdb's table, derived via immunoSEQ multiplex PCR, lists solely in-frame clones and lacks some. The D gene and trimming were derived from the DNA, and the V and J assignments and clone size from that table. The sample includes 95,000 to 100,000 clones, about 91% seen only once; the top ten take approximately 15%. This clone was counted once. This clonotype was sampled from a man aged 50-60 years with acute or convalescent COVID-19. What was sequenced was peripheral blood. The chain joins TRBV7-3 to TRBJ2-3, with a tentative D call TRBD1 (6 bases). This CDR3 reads CASSLSGGQTDTQYF. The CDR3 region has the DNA TGTGCCAGCAGCTTAAGTGGGGGCCAAACAGATACGCAGTATTTT.